This entry lists 5 T cell receptor beta chains sequenced from one sample in a study of T cell responses to AZD1222 COVID-19 vaccine. Assay used: immunoSEQ multiplex PCR; TCRdb lists only in-frame clones, some missing. There are 100,000 to 120,000 clones in the sample; about 86% occur only once, and approximately 3% lies in the top ten. Sequencing was performed on peripheral blood, taken on day 0 of AZD1222 vaccination. Source of these receptors: an adult in good health.

V and J are TRBV11-2 and TRBJ1-5; D uncertain. Germline CDR1 reads SGHAT; CDR2 reads FQNNGV. Trimming left V 2 bases short and J 7 bases short, with 15 bases between. The length of the CDR3 is 15 residues. For the CDR3, the DNA is TGTGCCAGCAGCTTACTCCCCGGATCGCGCCAGCCCCAGCATTTT. Amino acid sequence: CASSLLPGSRQPQHF.

CDR3 protein: CASSGQIYNEQFF. CDR3 nucleotides: TGCGCCAGCAGCGGACAGATATACAATGAGCAGTTCTTC. V is TRBV4-1 and J is TRBJ2-1, with D perhaps TRBD1 (6 bases). The CDR3 is made up of 13 amino acids. The V end lost 5 bases, the J end lost 4 bases, and 9 bases lay between the germline ends. Germline V gene sequence: CDR1 MGHRA, CDR2 YSYEKL.

The chain recombines TRBV5-5 with TRBJ1-5; D call uncertain. The V gene lost 0 bases and the J gene lost 1 base, with 11 bases spanning the gap. Germline V gene lookup returns CDR1 SGHKS and CDR2 YYEKEE (reference sequence). CDR3 size: 16 residues. The CDR3 is CASSLGPLMSNQPQHF. The CDR3 DNA is TGTGCCAGCAGCTTGGGGCCCTTGATGAGCAATCAGCCCCAGCATTTT.

The sample holds a few counts of this clone. V is TRBV5-1 and J is TRBJ2-1; either TRBD1 or TRBD2 may fit D (5 bases each). The CDR3 runs to 16 residues. The germline V gene has CDR1 SGHRS and CDR2 YFSETQ. Trimming cost V 4 bases and J 5 bases, with 19 bases left between them. The CDR3 nucleotides read TGCGCCAGCAGCCCGCTAGGCAGGGCGGGTAACAATGAGCAGTTCTTC. Its protein product is CASSPLGRAGNNEQFF.

A word on this clone: Just one base apart from a much larger clone, this may be a read error. The gene calls are TRBV14 and TRBJ1-1; D gene unclear. Germline V gives CDR1 SGHDN, CDR2 FVKESK. The CDR3 contains 13 residues. The V end was cut by 1 base, the J end by 0 bases, with 3 bases between. The DNA for the CDR3 is TGTGCCAGCAGCCAAGGGGTGAACACTGAAGCTTTCTTT. This encodes CASSQGVNTEAFF.